The clone carrying this TCR beta chain occurred once. Deep was the level at which the assay was run. The table came from immunoSEQ multiplex PCR; TCRdb's copy has only in-frame clones and leaves some out. The profile shows about 2.3 million clones, roughly 93% of them singletons. These data come from a study of shared clonotypes between healthy human individuals. Germline CDR1 SEHNR, CDR2 FQNEAQ (reference sequence). This CDR3 region has 15 residues. Trimming cost V 1 base and J 4 bases; bases outside gene matches: 2. The sequence was obtained from a man younger than 30 in good health. Some clones in this sample may be carry-over from other donors' samples. This rearrangement joins TRBV7-9 to TRBJ2-2; 8 nucleotides match TRBD1. The sequencing input was naive CD4+ T cells from PBMCs. Subset reported: CD45RA+ positively selected. CDR3 region: CASSLEDRATGELFF. In DNA form, the CDR3 reads TGTGCCAGCAGCTTAGAGGACAGGGCCACCGGGGAGCTGTTTTTT.